Shown below are 29 T cell receptor beta chains from a single sample sequenced in a study of CD8+CD57+ T cells in acquired aplastic anemia. CD8+CD57+ cell expansion, shown by flow cytometry, had occurred in the patients selected for sequencing. Profiling of TCR beta VDJ combinations and CDR3 sequences used genomic DNA as template. MiXCR was run by TCRdb on the reads, yielding one entry per CDR3 protein. The data hold hundreds of thousands of distinct CDR3 sequences, with around 30% observed a single time. Sample: sorted CD4+, CD8+, or CD8+CD57+ T cells (not recorded which) from PBMCs. The receptors here all came from a human donor with aplastic anemia.

This clonotype was found a few times. The CDR3 sequence is CASSSRGGTGELFF. CDR3 sequence (DNA): TGTGCCAGTAGTAGCAGGGGCGGCACCGGGGAGCTGTTTTTT. This sequence joins TRBV19 and TRBJ2-2, with D maybe TRBD1 (6 bases). Trimming took off 4 bases at V and 4 bases at J, with 10 bases between the two ends. The germline V gene encodes CDR1 LNHDA and CDR2 SQIVND (reference sequence). This CDR3 contains 14 residues. The complete variable domain, with remaining parts taken from reference TRBV19 and TRBJ2-2, reads DGGITQSPKYLFRKEGQNVTLSCEQNLNHDAMYWYRQDPGQGLRLIYYSQIVNDFQKGDIAEGYSVSREKKESFPLTVTSAQKNPTAFYLCASSSRGGTGELFFGEGSRLTVL.

The CDR3: CATSDNNNEKLFF. The CDR3 nucleotides read TGTGCCACCAGTGACAATAATAATGAAAAACTGTTTTTT. The chain joins TRBV24-1 to TRBJ1-4; no firm D call. CDR1 and CDR2 from the germline V gene are KGHDR and SFDVKD. V was pared by 4 bases and J by 4 bases, with 6 bases between. The length of the CDR3 is 13 residues.

This clonotype was observed a few times. The genes are TRBV11-2 and TRBJ1-3; D may be TRBD1 (6 bases). V dropped 1 base and J dropped 9 bases, with 10 bases sitting between them. CDR1 is SGHAT and CDR2 is FQNNGV in the germline V gene. CDR3 size: 13 residues. CDR3 protein: CASSLAGASTIYF. Written as DNA, the CDR3 is TGTGCCAGCAGCTTAGCAGGGGCCAGCACCATATATTTT.

Of note for this clonotype: No conserved phenylalanine or tryptophan is present at the end of the CDR3, so a read error is the likely explanation. The DNA is omitted, as the CDR3 cannot be located on it reliably, and the CDR3 follows TCRdb's listing. The rearrangement uses TRBV7-3 and TRBJ1-5. A total of 8 residues make up the CDR3, ends included. From germline, CDR1 is SGHTA and CDR2 FQGTGA. The chain's CDR3 is CASSLHRV.

The CDR3: CASSPIRTGEQFF. CDR3 bases: TGTGCCAGCAGCCCCATCCGGACAGGCGAGCAGTTCTTC. The chain uses TRBV25-1 and TRBJ2-1; 7 bases map to TRBD1. Germline V gene sequence: CDR1 MGHDK, CDR2 SYGVNS. J was trimmed by 10 bases and V by 6 bases; bases with no gene match: 9. The CDR3 has 13 amino acids.

In its sample, this clonotype was seen a few times. One base away lies a much larger clone, so this may be a sequencing read error. The chain is built from TRBV19 and TRBJ2-7, with D uncertain. The CDR3 loop spans 9 amino acids. Germline values: CDR1 LNHDA, CDR2 SQIVND (reference sequence). V was shortened by 9 bases and J by 2 bases, with 2 bases between the two germline ends. The CDR3 coding sequence is TGTGCCAGGACCTACGAGCAGTACTTC. This translates into CARTYEQYF.

This clonotype was found a few times. The chain is built from TRBV20-1 and TRBJ2-3; 8 nucleotides line up with TRBD2. With V trimmed by 1 base and J by 2 bases, 8 bases remained unmatched. The germline gives CDR1 DFQATT, CDR2 SNEGSKA (reference sequence). The CDR3 is made up of 16 amino acids. The DNA of the CDR3 is TGCAGTGCTAGAGCCGGGACTAGTGGTTTCACAGATACGCAGTATTTT. Translated, it gives CSARAGTSGFTDTQYF.

This clonotype was seen repeatedly, ten times or more. The chain has TRBV5-8 and TRBJ1-6; D unresolved. Trimming stripped 0 bases from V and 5 bases from J, with 6 bases between. Germline-derived CDR1 and CDR2 are SGHTS and YDEGEE. The CDR3 runs 14 residues. The CDR3 loop reads CASSLAVDNSPLHF. The CDR3 DNA is TGTGCCAGCAGCTTGGCCGTGGATAATTCACCCCTCCACTTT.

This clonotype was found many times. This chain uses TRBV2 with TRBJ2-1, with D perhaps given as TRBD1 or TRBD2 (6 bases each). Deletions cut 7 bases from V and 0 bases from J, with 13 bases between. The CDR3 extends over 15 amino acids. CDR1 and CDR2 (germline): SNHLY, FYNNEI. CDR3 region: CASTERGASYNEQFF. The DNA for the CDR3 is TGTGCCAGCACCGAGAGGGGGGCCTCCTACAATGAGCAGTTCTTC.

This clonotype was seen ten or more times. The chain couples TRBV6-1 to TRBJ1-2; D is possibly TRBD1 (6 bases). CDR1 is MNHNS and CDR2 is SASEGT in the germline V gene. The CDR3 runs to 14 residues. V was cut by 6 bases and J by 8 bases, with 19 bases left in between. In DNA form, the CDR3 reads TGTGCCAGCAGCGCGGGGGCAGGGATTAAAGGCTACACCTTC. It encodes CASSAGAGIKGYTF.

There are many counts of this clonotype. This chain connects TRBV15 to TRBJ2-1; D possibly matches TRBD1 or TRBD2 (5 bases each). V shed 7 bases and J shed 5 bases, with 12 bases lying between them. Germline CDR1 LNHNV, CDR2 YYDKDF (reference sequence). This CDR3 is built from 13 residues. The CDR3 DNA reads TGTGCCACCACTGGGGACCTGGACAATGAGCAGTTCTTC. Translation gives CATTGDLDNEQFF.

This clonotype was observed a handful of times. This chain joins TRBV5-8 and TRBJ2-2; 7 bases map to TRBD1. With 4 bases clipped from V and 3 bases from J, the junction kept 6 bases outside the gene matches. This CDR3 region has 15 residues. Germline CDR1 is SGHTS and CDR2 is YDEGEE. The CDR3 region has the DNA TGTGCCAGCAGCCCGGGACAGTTATACACCGGGGAGCTGTTTTTT. Its translation: CASSPGQLYTGELFF.

Many counts were recorded for this clonotype. The CDR3 loop is CASSGTGADYGYTF. The DNA for the CDR3 is TGCGCCAGCAGTGGGACAGGGGCCGACTATGGCTACACCTTC. The gene calls are TRBV10-1 and TRBJ1-2, with 9 bases that match TRBD1. The CDR3 sequence is 14 residues long. V lost 4 bases to trimming and J lost 3 bases; unmatched junction nucleotides: 3. Germline CDR1 reads WNHNN; CDR2 reads SYGVQD (reference sequence).

This clonotype was seen more than once but under ten times. The V gene is TRBV15, the J gene TRBJ1-2; a weak D match, TRBD1 (5 bases). This CDR3 comprises 15 residues. Trimming shortened V by 2 bases and J by 6 bases, and 16 bases separated the two germline ends. Looked up from germline, CDR1 is LNHNV and CDR2 is YYDKDF (reference sequence). CDR3 nucleotides: TGTGCCACCAGCAGACCTGGGACGGGCCTCCATGGCTACACCTTC. Translated, it gives CATSRPGTGLHGYTF.

CDR3 region: CASGKNTDTQYF. CDR3 sequence (DNA): TGTGCTAGTGGTAAAAACACAGATACGCAGTATTTT. J is TRBJ2-3 and V is TRBV12-5; no definite D call. The CDR3 contains 12 residues. The V end lost 5 bases, the J end lost 2 bases, and 5 bases lay between the germline ends. Germline-derived CDR1 and CDR2 are LGHNT and FRNRAP.

Details on this clonotype: A read error may be the cause here, since a much bigger clone is one base away. The chain has TRBV9 and TRBJ1-2, with D possibly matching TRBD1 (6 bases). The germline CDR1 and CDR2 sequences are SGDLS and YYNGEE. Trimming shortened V by 4 bases and J by 4 bases, and 17 bases separated the two germline ends. The CDR3 covers 15 residues. The CDR3 DNA reads as TGTGCCAGCAGCTTAGACACAGGGTTGGGCTATGGCTACACCTTC. Its translation is CASSLDTGLGYGYTF.

This clonotype was found many times. The rearrangement uses TRBV6-1 and TRBJ1-5; D ambiguous. V lost 5 bases and J 0 bases, leaving 5 bases between the germline ends. The CDR3 spans 13 residues. Germline V gives CDR1 MNHNS, CDR2 SASEGT. DNA for the CDR3: TGTGCCAGCAGTAAGGATAGCAATCAGCCCCAGCATTTT. This gives the protein CASSKDSNQPQHF.

This clonotype has ten or more counts. In DNA form, the CDR3 reads TGTGCCAGCAGCGGGGTAGCGGGGGCACCCTACGAGCAGTACTTC. This sequence encodes CASSGVAGAPYEQYF. V gene TRBV7-2 combines with J gene TRBJ2-7, with TRBD2 identical over 9 bases. This CDR3 is 15 amino acids long. J was trimmed by 2 bases and V by 5 bases; bases with no gene match: 7. Germline values: CDR1 SGHTA, CDR2 FQGNSA.

In this sample, this clonotype turned up many times. The rearrangement uses TRBV12-3 or TRBV12-4 and TRBJ1-6; D is perhaps TRBD1 (5 bases). The CDR3 is 15 amino acids. Trimming took off 1 base at V and 9 bases at J, with 13 bases between the two ends. The chain's CDR3 is CASSLVSGQGSPLHF. Written as DNA, the CDR3 is TGTGCCAGCAGTTTAGTCTCAGGGCAAGGTTCACCCCTCCACTTT.

This clonotype was seen a few times. The chain is built from TRBV7-3 and TRBJ2-5; 8 nucleotides match TRBD2. Unmatched junction bases numbered 19, after V lost 6 bases and J lost 4 bases. This CDR3 comprises 18 residues. Looked up from germline, CDR1 is SGHTA and CDR2 is FQGTGA. The CDR3 nucleotides read TGTGCCAGCAGTATAACGGGGGGGATCACCCCGAGGGGAGAGACCCAGTACTTC. This encodes CASSITGGITPRGETQYF. Complete variable domain (other parts from reference TRBV7-3 and TRBJ2-5): GAGVSQTPSNKVTEKGKYVELRCDPISGHTALYWYRQSLGQGPEFLIYFQGTGAADDSGLPNDRFFAVRPEGSVSTLKIQRTERGDSAVYLCASSITGGITPRGETQYFGPGTRLLVL.

This clonotype came up many times. This CDR3 reads CASSPDHPRGYTF. DNA of the CDR3: TGTGCCAGCAGCCCGGACCACCCCCGCGGCTACACCTTC. The chain uses TRBV7-8 and TRBJ1-2; D gene uncertain. Germline loops: CDR1 SGHVS, CDR2 FQNEAQ. Trimming took 5 bases from V and 8 from J, leaving 15 bases between them. The CDR3 is 13 amino acids.

The chain recombines TRBV5-4 with TRBJ2-1; D tentatively fits TRBD1 or TRBD2 (6 bases each). This CDR3 has 19 amino acids. Trimming took 4 bases from V and 9 from J, leaving 32 bases between them. CDR1 and CDR2 (germline): SGHNT, YYREEE (reference sequence). CDR3 DNA sequence: TGTGCCAGCAGCCCGCCTACAGGGTATACTAGCACAAATGGCAGTGAGCAGTTCTTC. It yields the protein CASSPPTGYTSTNGSEQFF.

V and J are TRBV6-5 and TRBJ1-3; no reliable D call. Trimming removed 0 bases from V and 4 bases from J, with 13 bases in between. CDR3 length: 16 residues. Germline V lookup: CDR1 MNHEY, CDR2 SVGAGI. CDR3 coding DNA: TGTGCCAGCAGTTACTCACCGGCCCTGGCAGGAAACACCATATATTTT. Translation: CASSYSPALAGNTIYF.

The V gene is TRBV20-1, the J gene TRBJ1-5; D not certain. CDR1 and CDR2 from the germline V gene are DFQATT and SNEGSKA (reference sequence). The CDR3 is made up of 15 amino acids. V lost 1 base to trimming and J lost 2 bases, with 12 bases between them. CDR3 in DNA: TGCAGTGCTAGAGCCCCGTGGCAGCGCAATCAGCCCCAGCATTTT. It encodes CSARAPWQRNQPQHF.

V and J are TRBV9 and TRBJ2-3, with D possibly being TRBD2 (6 bases). Germline V gene sequence: CDR1 SGDLS, CDR2 YYNGEE. Trimming shortened V by 0 bases and J by 2 bases, and 13 bases separated the two germline ends. This CDR3 comprises 16 residues. CDR3 coding DNA: TGTGCCAGCAGCGTAGCCCAGCGGGTCACCACAGATACGCAGTATTTT. It specifies CASSVAQRVTTDTQYF.

There are a few counts of this clonotype. The J gene is TRBJ1-5, the V gene TRBV5-1, with D perhaps matching TRBD1 (6 bases). The germline V gene encodes CDR1 SGHRS and CDR2 YFSETQ. The V end lost 3 bases, the J end lost 5 bases, and 15 bases lay between the germline ends. The CDR3 is made up of 15 amino acids. As DNA, the CDR3 is TGCGCCAGCAGCTCCTGGGGGGGGCGGGATCAGCCCCAGCATTTT. This codes for CASSSWGGRDQPQHF.

CDR3 DNA: TGCGCCAGCAGCTCAGGTTTAGGTCTCGGACAGGGGGCCACTGAAGCTTTCTTT. Translating it yields CASSSGLGLGQGATEAFF. The gene calls are TRBV5-1 and TRBJ1-1; 11 bases fit TRBD1. V gave up 3 bases and J gave up 4 bases; unmatched junction bases: 14. The CDR3 length is 18 residues. In germline, CDR1 is SGHRS, CDR2 YFSETQ. The full variable domain, in which reference TRBV5-1 and TRBJ1-1 provide the parts outside the CDR3, is KAGVTQTPRYLIKTRGQQVTLSCSPISGHRSVSWYQQTPGQGLQFLFEYFSETQRNKGNFPGRFSGRQFSNSRSEMNVSTLELGDSALYLCASSSGLGLGQGATEAFFGQGTRLTVV.

This clonotype was counted between two and nine times. V usage is TRBV20-1 and J usage is TRBJ1-1; no clear D gene. In germline, CDR1 is DFQATT, CDR2 SNEGSKA (reference sequence). This CDR3 has 12 amino acids. The ends were cut back, 6 bases at V and 2 bases at J, with 10 bases in the middle. The CDR3, as DNA: TGCAGTGCCCCCGACGGAAACACTGAAGCTTTCTTT. Translating it yields CSAPDGNTEAFF.

This clonotype was detected ten times or more. The genes are TRBV20-1 and TRBJ1-5; no reliable D call. Trimming stripped 7 bases from V and 0 bases from J, with 10 bases between. CDR3 size: 13 residues. Germline CDR1 DFQATT, CDR2 SNEGSKA (reference sequence). CDR3 protein: CSGAENSNQPQHF. CDR3 sequence (DNA): TGCAGTGGAGCAGAGAATAGCAATCAGCCCCAGCATTTT.